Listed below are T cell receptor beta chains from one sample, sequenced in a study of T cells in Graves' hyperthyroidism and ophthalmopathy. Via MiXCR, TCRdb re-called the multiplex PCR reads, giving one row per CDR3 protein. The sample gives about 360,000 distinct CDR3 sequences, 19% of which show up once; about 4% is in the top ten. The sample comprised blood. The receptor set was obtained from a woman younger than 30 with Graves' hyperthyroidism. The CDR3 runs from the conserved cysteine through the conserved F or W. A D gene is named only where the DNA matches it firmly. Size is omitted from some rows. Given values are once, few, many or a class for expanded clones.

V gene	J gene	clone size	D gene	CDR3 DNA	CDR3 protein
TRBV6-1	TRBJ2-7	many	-	TGTGCCAGCGGTAAAAACGAGCAGTACTTC	CASGKNEQYF
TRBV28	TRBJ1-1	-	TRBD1	TGTGCCAGCAGCGAAACAGGGGGCTCTCCAGCTTTCTTT	CASSETGGSPAFF
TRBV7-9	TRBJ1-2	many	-	TGTGCCACCACAGGGTACAGCTATGGCTACACCTTC	CATTGYSYGYTF
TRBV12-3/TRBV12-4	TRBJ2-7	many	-	TGTGCCAGCAGTTTCTGGCGGGGCGAGCAGTACTTC	CASSFWRGEQYF
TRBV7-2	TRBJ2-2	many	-	TGTGCCAGCAGCACAGCCACCGGGGAGCTGTTTTTT	CASSTATGELFF
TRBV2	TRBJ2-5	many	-	TGTGCCAGCAGTGTCGTCTTTTCGTTGCAAGAGACCCAGTACTTC	CASSVVFSLQETQYF
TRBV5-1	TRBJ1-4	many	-	TGCGCCAGCAGCTTGATCACTTATGAAAAACTGTTTTTT	CASSLITYEKLFF
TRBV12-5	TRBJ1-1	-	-	TGTGCTAGTGGTTCAGGGACTGAAGCTTTCTTT	CASGSGTEAFF
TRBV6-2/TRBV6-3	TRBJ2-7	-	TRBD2	TGTGCCAGCAGTTTACGTAGCGGGGTCCTAGGAGACGAGCAGTACTTC	CASSLRSGVLGDEQYF
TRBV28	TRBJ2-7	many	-	TGTGCCAGCAGTTTACATGGGAACCCAGGGTCCTACGAGCAGTACTTC	CASSLHGNPGSYEQYF
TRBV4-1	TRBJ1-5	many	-	TGCGCCAGCAGCCAAGTCGTGGCAGGGGTGAATCAGCCCCAGCATTTT	CASSQVVAGVNQPQHF
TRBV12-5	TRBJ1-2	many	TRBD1	TGTGCTAGTGGTTTTACAGGGGGCGGTGGCCACACCTTC	CASGFTGGGGHTF
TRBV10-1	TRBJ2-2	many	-	TGCGCCAGCAGTGAGAAGACAGAAAACACCGGGGAGCTGTTTTTT	CASSEKTENTGELFF
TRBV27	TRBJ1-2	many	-	TGTGCCAGCAATTCAGTTGGAGGCTACGGCTACACCTTC	CASNSVGGYGYTF
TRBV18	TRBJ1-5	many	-	TGTGCCAGCTCACCGGGGGTGCAGGGTACCAGTCAGCCCCAGCATTTT	CASSPGVQGTSQPQHF
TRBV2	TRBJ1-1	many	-	TGTGCCAGCAGTGAAAGTCGGATGAACACTGAAGCTTTCTTT	CASSESRMNTEAFF
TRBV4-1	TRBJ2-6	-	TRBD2	TGCGCCAGCAGCCAGGGGAGGGCGAGGTCTGGGGCCAACGTCCTGACTTTC	CASSQGRARSGANVLTF
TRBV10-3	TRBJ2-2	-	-	TGTGCCATCAGTGAGTTGGACACCGGGGAGCTGTTTTTT	CAISELDTGELFF
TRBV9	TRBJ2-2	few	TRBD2	TGTGCCAGCAGCGATCCGGGACTAGTAGGTGCCGGGGAGCTGTTTTTT	CASSDPGLVGAGELFF
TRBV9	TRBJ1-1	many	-	TGTGCCAGCAGCGTGGGGAGGGTGGCCACTGAAGCTTTCTTT	CASSVGRVATEAFF
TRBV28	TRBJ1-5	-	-	TGTGCCAACAGTTTAACCGGCCAGCCCCAGCATTTT	CANSLTGQPQHF
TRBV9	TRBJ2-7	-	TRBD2	TGTGCCAGCAGTCTAGCGGGGGGGCCGGTCTACGAGCAGTACTTC	CASSLAGGPVYEQYF
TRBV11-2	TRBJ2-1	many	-	TGTGCCAGCAGCTTTGGTAAGAGCAATGAGCAGTTCTTC	CASSFGKSNEQFF
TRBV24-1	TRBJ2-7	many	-	TGTGCCACCAGTGATCCCCCGGGGATCTTCTACGAGCAGTACTTC	CATSDPPGIFYEQYF
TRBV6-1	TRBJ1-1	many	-	TGTGCCAGCATTCTAGGACCGGTGAACACTGAAGCTTTCTTT	CASILGPVNTEAFF
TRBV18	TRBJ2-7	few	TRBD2	TGTGCCAGCTCACTCTCCGCACCTAGCGGGGGTTCCTACGAGCAGTACTTC	CASSLSAPSGGSYEQYF